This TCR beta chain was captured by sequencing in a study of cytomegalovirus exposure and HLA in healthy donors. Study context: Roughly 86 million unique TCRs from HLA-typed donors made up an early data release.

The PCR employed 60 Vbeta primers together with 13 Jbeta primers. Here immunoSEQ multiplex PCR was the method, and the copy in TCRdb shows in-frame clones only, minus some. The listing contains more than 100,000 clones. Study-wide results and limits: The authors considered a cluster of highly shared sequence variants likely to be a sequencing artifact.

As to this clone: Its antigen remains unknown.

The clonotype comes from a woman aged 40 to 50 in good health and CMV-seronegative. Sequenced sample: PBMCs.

The CDR3 region is CASTSGVKETQYF. The CDR3 DNA sequence: TGTGCCAGCACCAGCGGGGTTAAAGAGACCCAGTACTTC. The V gene is TRBV5-4, the J gene TRBJ2-5; 7 bases agree with TRBD2. The V gene's germline CDR1 is SGHNT and CDR2 YYREEE (reference sequence). There are 13 residues in the CDR3. V lost 6 bases and J lost 3; bases outside the gene matches: 5.